These 23 T cell receptor beta chains share one sample of origin, sequenced in a study of tumor-infiltrating lymphocytes in primary liver carcinoma. TCR beta cDNA was made from 450 to 600 ng total RNA with a constant-region primer. Construction of TCR beta libraries relied on three successive nested multiplex PCR rounds employing slightly modified ARM-PCR. TRBV1-TRBV30 forward primers paired with a C-beta reverse primer were used in the first two PCR rounds, which ran roughly 10 cycles each. MiXCR was run by TCRdb on the multiplex PCR reads, yielding one entry per CDR3 protein. This table holds under 85,000 distinct CDR3 sequences, 65% to 80% found once. The source material, about 19-30 mg of unsorted bulk tissue, was used to co-extract RNA and DNA. Material: liver tumor tissue from sampling region 1. Specified subset: tumor region T1, superior pole. These receptors were collected from a man aged 40-49 years with primary liver carcinoma and hepatitis B virus infection.

On this clonotype itself: A read error is possible here, since a much larger clone lies one base away. The chain employs TRBV28 and TRBJ2-7; 8 nucleotides match TRBD2. From germline, CDR1 is MDHEN and CDR2 SYDVKM. The length of the CDR3 is 15 residues. J gave up 2 bases and V 4 bases, and 7 bases lay outside the gene matches. CDR3 DNA sequence: TGTGCCAGCAGTTCCAGTGGTAGCGGGGCCTACGAGCAGTACTTC. This gives the protein CASSSSGSGAYEQYF.

This clonotype has ten or more counts. The chain has TRBV28 and TRBJ2-3, with D perhaps TRBD2 (6 bases). The CDR3 length is 14 residues. Trimming removed 6 bases from V and 6 bases from J, with 16 bases in between. Germline assignment: CDR1 MDHEN and CDR2 SYDVKM. The CDR3 sequence is CASRGLGVMDTQYF. The CDR3 DNA reads as TGTGCCAGCAGGGGACTGGGGGTAATGGATACGCAGTATTTT.

In its sample, this clonotype was seen a few times. The chain uses TRBV2 and TRBJ1-5; no clear D gene. The CDR3 consists of 14 residues. Trimming removed 2 bases at V and 7 bases at J, with 12 bases between. Germline V CDR1 and CDR2: SNHLY, FYNNEI. The CDR3 coding sequence is TGTGCCAGCAGTGAACCCCCCCGGTTGCAGCCCCAGCATTTT. Encoded protein: CASSEPPRLQPQHF. Based on the CDR3 plus reference TRBV2 and TRBJ1-5, the full variable domain is EPEVTQTPSHQVTQMGQEVILRCVPISNHLYFYWYRQILGQKVEFLVSFYNNEISEKSEIFDDQFSVERPDGSNFTLKIRSTKLEDSAMYFCASSEPPRLQPQHFGDGTRLSIL.

This clonotype was detected many times. The CDR3 DNA sequence: TGTGCCATCAGTGAGTCGTCAGGTCTGAAATGGGACGAGCAGTACTTC. Protein: CAISESSGLKWDEQYF. This chain joins TRBV10-3 and TRBJ2-7; unclear D gene. The germline V gene has CDR1 ENHRY and CDR2 SYGVKD. This CDR3 is 16 amino acids long. V shed 0 bases and J shed 5 bases, with 17 bases lying between them.

This clonotype was found many times. The chain links TRBV10-3 to TRBJ2-2; D uncertain. The V gene's germline CDR1 is ENHRY and CDR2 SYGVKD. The CDR3 length is 12 residues. The V and J ends lost 2 bases and 6 bases respectively, with 4 bases between them. CDR3 loop: CAISEGSGELFF. The CDR3 region has the DNA TGTGCCATCAGTGAGGGTTCCGGGGAGCTGTTTTTT.

V is TRBV11-2 and J is TRBJ2-7; the match to TRBD2 covers 15 bases. The J call may be faulty, since TRBJ2-1 better matches the DNA end. This CDR3 contains 18 residues. CDR1 and CDR2 (germline): SGHAT, FQNNGV. The CDR3 DNA sequence: TGTGCCAGCAGCTTATCCGTTGGACTAGCGGGAGGGCTGTACGAGCAGTTCTTC. This codes for CASSLSVGLAGGLYEQFF.

This clonotype was seen repeatedly, ten times or more. The gene calls are TRBV12-3 or TRBV12-4 and TRBJ2-2; 10 bases match TRBD1. The J segment lost 5 bases and the V segment lost 5 bases, leaving 5 bases of the junction unmatched. This CDR3 has 15 residues. CDR3 amino acids: CASSPGTGATGELFF. Here the CDR3 DNA reads TGTGCCAGCAGTCCCGGGACAGGGGCGACCGGGGAGCTGTTTTTT.

With respect to this clonotype: At one end the junction does not follow the germline gene, possibly because of a read error. This chain uses TRBV28 with TRBJ2-1; 7 bases match TRBD1. Germline-derived CDR1 and CDR2 are MDHEN and SYDVKM. The CDR3 spans 16 residues. This chain's CDR3 is CASNRGQPSSYNVQFF. The CDR3 nucleotides read TGTGCCAGCAATAGGGGACAGCCTAGCTCCTACAATGTGCAGTTCTTC.

This clonotype appeared many times. V is TRBV12-3 or TRBV12-4 and J is TRBJ2-2; TRBD2 matches 8 bases. V gave up 6 bases and J gave up 4 bases; unmatched junction bases: 10. The CDR3 totals 16 residues. The CDR3 region is CASSPSGSEVTGELFF. As DNA, the CDR3 is TGTGCCAGCAGCCCCAGCGGGAGCGAAGTCACCGGGGAGCTGTTTTTT.

Concerning this clonotype itself: The junction departs from the called germline gene at one end, perhaps through a read error. The CDR3 DNA sequence: TGTGGCAGCAGTCCAGCCTTAAGGTCAGATATGCAGTATTTT. Protein: CGSSPALRSDMQYF. The chain recombines TRBV6-2 or TRBV6-3 with TRBJ2-3; D unresolved. The CDR3 is 14 amino acids. Germline CDR1 MNHEY, CDR2 SVGEGT.

This clonotype has at least ten counts. This chain links TRBV10-1 with TRBJ1-5, with D hard to call. CDR3 size: 14 residues. The germline gives CDR1 WNHNN, CDR2 SYGVQD (reference sequence). Deletions cut 6 bases from V and 0 bases from J, with 9 bases between. Here the CDR3 DNA reads TGCGCCAGCAGCCCCGTTGGTAGCAATCAGCCCCAGCATTTT. It encodes CASSPVGSNQPQHF.

The chain carries TRBV4-1 and TRBJ2-3; D remains ambiguous. The length of the CDR3 is 15 residues. Germline lookup yields CDR1 MGHRA and CDR2 YSYEKL. With 4 bases removed from V and 3 bases from J, the gap between germline ends came to 14 bases. CDR3 region: CASSRGDGETDTQYF. In DNA form, the CDR3 reads TGCGCCAGCAGCCGGGGTGATGGAGAGACAGATACGCAGTATTTT.

This clonotype was counted a single time. One end of the junction does not line up with germline, which may come from a read error. This chain links TRBV5-1 with TRBJ2-2; D assignment may be TRBD1 or TRBD2 (5 bases each). CDR1 SGHRS and CDR2 YFSETQ come from the germline V gene. The CDR3 length is 15 residues. The CDR3: CPSSWDPSTVGELFF. In DNA form, the CDR3 reads TGCCCCAGCAGCTGGGACCCCAGTACTGTCGGGGAGCTGTTTTTT.

A word on this clonotype: The germline gene is not matched at one end of the junction; a read error may be the cause. This chain joins TRBV29-1 and TRBJ2-1, with TRBD2 identical over 7 bases. The CDR3 extends over 17 amino acids. Germline values: CDR1 SQVTM, CDR2 ANQGSEA. CDR3 region: CSVEDRLAVWGNYEQFF. The CDR3 DNA is TGCAGCGTGGAAGACAGACTAGCAGTATGGGGAAACTATGAGCAGTTCTTC.

The rearrangement links TRBV30 to TRBJ2-3; D gene ambiguous. Trimming left V 2 bases short and J 4 bases short, with 31 bases between. Germline V CDR1 and CDR2: GTSNPN, SVGIG (reference sequence). The CDR3 spans 20 residues. CDR3 protein: CAWSPQLGSGLPDSPDTQYF. CDR3 DNA: TGTGCCTGGAGTCCCCAACTGGGTAGTGGGTTGCCCGATTCCCCAGATACGCAGTATTTT.

Note on this clonotype: One end of the junction varies from germline; a read error may be responsible. The J gene is TRBJ2-1, the V gene TRBV6-5; weak D call: TRBD1 (5 bases). This CDR3 has 12 residues. Germline assignment: CDR1 MNHEY and CDR2 SVGAGI. The DNA for the CDR3 is TGTACCAGCAGGGCGACTTCGAGTGAGCAGTTCTTC. As protein: CTSRATSSEQFF.

Turning to this clonotype: This could be a read error, since a much larger clone is one nucleotide away. The chain is built from TRBV15 and TRBJ1-5; D unclear. The CDR3 is 13 residues long. Germline-derived CDR1 and CDR2 are LNHNV and YYDKDF (reference sequence). The CDR3, as DNA: TGTGCCAGCAGCAGGATGATCAATCAGCCCCAGCATTTT. As protein: CASSRMINQPQHF.

A few counts support this clonotype. An end of the junction does not agree with germline; a read error may underlie this. The rearrangement uses TRBV11-1 and TRBJ2-7; 9 bases fit TRBD2. The CDR3 sequence is 14 residues long. Germline V gene lookup returns CDR1 SGHAT and CDR2 FQDESV (reference sequence). The CDR3, as DNA: TGTACCAGCAGCCATGACAGCGGGAGGTACGAGCAGTACTTC. This translates into CTSSHDSGRYEQYF.

This clonotype was detected a few times. The gene calls are TRBV6-1 and TRBJ2-7; TRBD1 aligns across 8 bases. The CDR3 extends over 11 amino acids. The trim removed 10 bases at V and 6 bases at J, leaving 5 bases unmatched. Germline V gives CDR1 MNHNS, CDR2 SASEGT. CDR3 sequence (DNA): TGTGCCAATTCCAGGGGGCCCGAGCAGTACTTC. It codes for CANSRGPEQYF.

This clonotype appeared many times. This sequence joins TRBV6-1 and TRBJ2-7, with TRBD2 matching 10 bases. Germline assignment: CDR1 MNHNS and CDR2 SASEGT. Germline trimming cut 3 bases from V and 0 bases from J; bases unmatched to any gene: 2. The length of the CDR3 is 15 residues. CDR3 protein: CASSERTSGSYEQYF. The DNA for the CDR3 is TGTGCCAGCAGTGAGAGGACTAGCGGCTCCTACGAGCAGTACTTC.

As regards this clonotype: A much larger clone differs by one base, so this may be a read error. The gene calls are TRBV7-3 and TRBJ2-5; D is possibly TRBD1 (7 bases). The germline V gene encodes CDR1 SGHTA and CDR2 FQGTGA. This CDR3 comprises 14 residues. CDR3: CASSPGGGPQTRYF. DNA for the CDR3: TGTGCCAGCAGTCCAGGAGGGGGCCCGCAGACCCGGTACTTC.

A remark on this clonotype: The CDR3 ends on some other residue instead of the conserved phenylalanine or tryptophan, so this is likely a read error. V and J are TRBV4-2 and TRBJ1-1; D remains unclear. Germline V gives CDR1 LGHNA, CDR2 YNFKEQ. The CDR3 runs to 14 residues. The CDR3 bases are TGTGTCAGCAGCCAAGAATTCAGGAACACTGAAGCTTTCATT. It translates to CVSSQEFRNTEAFI.

Written as DNA, the CDR3 is TGTGCCAATAGCTTAACTGACATTGCCTACGAGCAGTTCTTC. It specifies CANSLTDIAYEQFF. The chain employs TRBV11-2 and TRBJ2-7; D uncertain. The DNA matches TRBJ2-1 better at its end, which makes the J call doubtful. CDR3 size: 14 residues. In germline, CDR1 is SGHAT, CDR2 FQNNGV.